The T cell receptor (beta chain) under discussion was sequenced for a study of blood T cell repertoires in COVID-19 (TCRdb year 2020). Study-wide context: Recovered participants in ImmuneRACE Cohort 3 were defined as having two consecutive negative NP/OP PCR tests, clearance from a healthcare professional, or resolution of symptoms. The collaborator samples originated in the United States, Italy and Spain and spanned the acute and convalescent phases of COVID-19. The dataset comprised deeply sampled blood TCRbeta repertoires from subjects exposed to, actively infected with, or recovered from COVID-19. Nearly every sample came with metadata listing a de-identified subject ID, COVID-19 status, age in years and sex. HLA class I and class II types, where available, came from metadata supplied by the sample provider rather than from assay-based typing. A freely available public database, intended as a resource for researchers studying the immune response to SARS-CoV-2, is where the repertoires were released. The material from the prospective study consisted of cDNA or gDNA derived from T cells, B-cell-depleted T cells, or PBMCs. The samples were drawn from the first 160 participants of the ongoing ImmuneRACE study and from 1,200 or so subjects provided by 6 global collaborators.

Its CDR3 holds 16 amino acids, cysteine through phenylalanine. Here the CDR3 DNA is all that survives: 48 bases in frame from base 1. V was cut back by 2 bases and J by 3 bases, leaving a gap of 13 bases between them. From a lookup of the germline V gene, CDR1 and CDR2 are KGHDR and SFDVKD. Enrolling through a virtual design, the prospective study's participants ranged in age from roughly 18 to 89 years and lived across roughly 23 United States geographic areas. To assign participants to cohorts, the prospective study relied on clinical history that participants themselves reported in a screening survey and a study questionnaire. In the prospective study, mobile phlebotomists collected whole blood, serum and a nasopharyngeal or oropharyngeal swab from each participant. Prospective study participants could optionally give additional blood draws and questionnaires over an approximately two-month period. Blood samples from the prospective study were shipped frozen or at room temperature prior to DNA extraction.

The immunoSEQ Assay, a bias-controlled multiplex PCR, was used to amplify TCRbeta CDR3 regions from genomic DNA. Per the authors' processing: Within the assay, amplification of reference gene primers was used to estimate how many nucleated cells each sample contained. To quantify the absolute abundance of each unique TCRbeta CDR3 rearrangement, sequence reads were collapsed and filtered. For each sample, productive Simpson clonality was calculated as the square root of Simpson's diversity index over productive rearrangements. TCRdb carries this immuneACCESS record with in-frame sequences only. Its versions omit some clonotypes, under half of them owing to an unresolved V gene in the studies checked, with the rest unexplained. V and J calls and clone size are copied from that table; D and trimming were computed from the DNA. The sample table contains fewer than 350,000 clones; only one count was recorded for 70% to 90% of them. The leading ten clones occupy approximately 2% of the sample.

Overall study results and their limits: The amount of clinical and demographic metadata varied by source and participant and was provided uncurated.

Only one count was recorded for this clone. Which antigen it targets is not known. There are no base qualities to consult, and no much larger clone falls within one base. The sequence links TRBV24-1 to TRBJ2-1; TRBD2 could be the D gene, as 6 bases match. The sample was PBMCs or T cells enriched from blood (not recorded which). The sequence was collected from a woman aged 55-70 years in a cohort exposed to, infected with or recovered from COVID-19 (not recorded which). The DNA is TGTGCCACCAGTGATTCGGCGCAGGGACTCTACAATGAGCAGTTCTTC. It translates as CATSDSAQGLYNEQFF.